This T cell receptor (beta chain) was sequenced during a study of blood T cell repertoires in COVID-19. Across the study: Some COVID-19 samples were acute and others convalescent; all came from the United States, Italy and Spain.

In the original processing: Amplification from reference gene primers served as the basis for estimated nucleated cell counts. Sequencing used immunoSEQ multiplex PCR; TCRdb keeps in-frame clones, though not all of them. V and J calls and clone size are copied from that table; D and trimming were computed from the DNA. The sample has some 220,000 clones, less than 85% seen once. In germline, CDR1 is SGHVS, CDR2 FQNEAQ. Trimming shortened V by 6 bases and J by 5 bases, and 16 bases separated the two germline ends. The CDR3 length is 14 residues. Only a few counts were recorded for this clone. The specimen was peripheral blood. This TCR was sampled from a woman in her 70s with acute or convalescent COVID-19. The V gene is TRBV7-8, the J gene TRBJ2-5; TRBD2 is a possible D gene (6 bases). Written as DNA, the CDR3 is TGTGCCAGCAGTTCCCGGTGGGGGAGGGAGACCCAGTACTTC. It specifies CASSSRWGRETQYF.